This entry lists 21 T cell receptor beta chains sequenced from one sample in a study of technical replicates of blood from a handful of donors (dated by TCRdb to 2017 to 2019). The library came from the immunoSEQ multiplex PCR assay. Here the immuneACCESS table is served through TCRdb, limited to in-frame sequences with V and J called. Missing clones are a known gap in these copies; in checked studies unresolved V genes cover under half, and the rest lacks a known reason. Counted in this sample were about 83,000 clones; about 91% of them appeared once. The ten largest clones capture around 0.42% of the sample. Sequencing was carried out using T cells isolated from PBMCs. The receptors derive from a human donor in good health.

The gene calls are TRBV13 and TRBJ2-2; no clear D. The CDR3 contains 12 residues. Germline CDR1 reads PRHDT; CDR2 reads FYEKMQ (reference sequence). V was pared by 5 bases and J by 7 bases, with 8 bases between. The chain's CDR3 is CASSPNSGELFF. DNA for the CDR3: TGTGCCAGCAGCCCTAATAGCGGGGAGCTGTTTTTT.

This chain connects TRBV11-2 to TRBJ2-3, with 7 bases matching TRBD2. Germline assignment: CDR1 SGHAT and CDR2 FQNNGV. The CDR3 spans 15 residues. The ends lost 1 base at V and 3 bases at J; junction bases unmatched: 4. The CDR3 DNA is TGTGCCAGCAGCTTAGGCGGGAGTAGAACAGATACGCAGTATTTT. It encodes CASSLGGSRTDTQYF.

The J gene is TRBJ2-1, the V gene TRBV11-2, with 9 positions matching TRBD2. Germline assignment: CDR1 SGHAT and CDR2 FQNNGV. Trimming cost V 5 bases and J 2 bases; bases outside gene matches: 7. The CDR3 spans 16 residues. The CDR3 region is CASSLIAGAPYNEQFF. CDR3 nucleotide sequence: TGTGCCAGCAGCCTAATAGCGGGAGCACCCTACAATGAGCAGTTCTTC.

This clone was observed a single time. The V and J genes are TRBV5-6 and TRBJ1-3, with no clear D. The CDR3 consists of 15 residues. CDR1 and CDR2 from the germline V gene are SGHDT and YYEEEE. Deletions cut 2 bases from V and 0 bases from J, with 9 bases between. CDR3 sequence reads: CASSLLGVSGNTIYF. The DNA of the CDR3 is TGTGCCAGCAGCTTATTGGGCGTCTCTGGAAACACCATATATTTT. Full variable domain (missing parts from reference TRBV5-6 and TRBJ1-3): DAGVTQSPTHLIKTRGQQVTLRCSPKSGHDTVSWYQQALGQGPQFIFQYYEEEERQRGNFPDRFSGHQFPNYSSELNVNALLLGDSALYLCASSLLGVSGNTIYFGEGSWLTVV.

This chain uses TRBV29-1 with TRBJ1-5; D is possibly TRBD1 (5 bases). CDR1 and CDR2 from the germline V gene are SQVTM and ANQGSEA. Trimming left V 5 bases short and J 2 bases short, with 16 bases between. This CDR3 is built from 15 residues. CDR3 sequence reads: CSVRDSSGGNQPQHF. DNA for the CDR3: TGCAGCGTTAGGGACTCGAGTGGGGGCAATCAGCCCCAGCATTTT.

J is TRBJ1-1 and V is TRBV11-3, with D possibly being TRBD1 (5 bases). CDR3 length equals 12 residues. Per the germline V gene, CDR1 is SGHNT and CDR2 is YENEEA. Trimming shortened V by 5 bases and J by 9 bases, and 13 bases separated the two germline ends. The CDR3 DNA follows: TGTGCCAGCAGCACCCCGGGGGTACAAGCTTTCTTT. Residues: CASSTPGVQAFF.

The chain joins TRBV5-1 to TRBJ2-1; 8 nucleotides agree with TRBD2. The V and J ends lost 4 bases and 6 bases, in that order; junction bases with no gene match: 9. CDR1 and CDR2 from the germline V gene are SGHRS and YFSETQ. The CDR3 consists of 15 residues. CDR3 nucleotides: TGCGCCAGCAGCCCCCAAGAGCGGGAGATCAATGAGCAGTTCTTC. Translating gives CASSPQEREINEQFF. Drawing the rest from reference TRBV5-1 and TRBJ2-1, the complete variable domain is KAGVTQTPRYLIKTRGQQVTLSCSPISGHRSVSWYQQTPGQGLQFLFEYFSETQRNKGNFPGRFSGRQFSNSRSEMNVSTLELGDSALYLCASSPQEREINEQFFGPGTRLTVL.

The chain combines TRBV5-5 with TRBJ2-7; 8 bases agree with TRBD2. With 0 bases clipped from V and 4 bases from J, the junction kept 9 bases outside the gene matches. CDR3 length: 16 residues. Germline V lookup: CDR1 SGHKS, CDR2 YYEKEE (reference sequence). The CDR3 DNA is TGTGCCAGCAGCTTGGGGCTAAGCGGGAGATCATACGAGCAGTACTTC. As protein: CASSLGLSGRSYEQYF.

Details on this clone: The junction departs from germline at one end; a sequencing error may be responsible. The gene calls are TRBV28 and TRBJ2-7; D is unclear. The CDR3 sequence is 14 residues long. Per germline, CDR1 MDHEN and CDR2 SYDVKM. The CDR3 sequence: CASSWLLQKYEQYF. CDR3 bases: TGTGCCAGTAGTTGGCTCCTCCAAAAATACGAGCAGTACTTC.

This clone was recorded once. The chain couples TRBV9 to TRBJ2-7; D gene ambiguous. V was shortened by 4 bases and J by 5 bases, with 16 bases between the two germline ends. The germline gives CDR1 SGDLS, CDR2 YYNGEE. The CDR3 has 14 amino acids. CDR3 bases: TGTGCCAGCAGCCCCCCCCGGAGAGAGGACGAGCAGTACTTC. Translated: CASSPPRREDEQYF.

The rearrangement uses TRBV7-3 and TRBJ2-7, with D perhaps matching TRBD1 (6 bases). The CDR3 has 14 amino acids. V gave up 5 bases and J gave up 1 base, with 12 bases separating them. The V gene's germline CDR1 is SGHTA and CDR2 FQGTGA. The CDR3 sequence: CASSPDSLSYEQYF. CDR3 DNA: TGTGCCAGCAGCCCGGACAGCCTTTCCTACGAGCAGTACTTC. The full variable domain, with the rest looked up from reference TRBV7-3 and TRBJ2-7, is GAGVSQTPSNKVTEKGKYVELRCDPISGHTALYWYRQSLGQGPEFLIYFQGTGAADDSGLPNDRFFAVRPEGSVSTLKIQRTERGDSAVYLCASSPDSLSYEQYFGPGTRLTVT.

The V call is TRBV27, the J call TRBJ1-2; 8 positions agree with TRBD1. Germline CDR1 reads MNHEY; CDR2 reads SMNVEV (reference sequence). This CDR3 is 15 amino acids long. The ends lost 5 bases at V and 4 bases at J; junction bases unmatched: 9. CDR3 coding DNA: TGTGCCAGCAGTCCACAGACAGGGGATATCTATGGCTACACCTTC. Its translation: CASSPQTGDIYGYTF.

The genes are TRBV5-1 and TRBJ2-5; no reliable D call. V was cut by 0 bases and J by 3 bases, with 9 bases left in between. Per germline, CDR1 SGHRS and CDR2 YFSETQ. The CDR3 has 14 amino acids. CDR3 sequence: CASSLDSIEETQYF. CDR3 DNA: TGCGCCAGCAGCTTGGATTCTATTGAAGAGACCCAGTACTTC.

The rearrangement links TRBV7-9 to TRBJ2-3, with 12 positions matching TRBD2. Germline lookup yields CDR1 SEHNR and CDR2 FQNEAQ (reference sequence). V lost 6 bases, J lost 3 bases, and 4 bases stayed unmatched. The CDR3 is 15 amino acids. CDR3 sequence: CASRVGLAGTDTQYF. For the CDR3, the DNA is TGTGCCAGCAGGGTAGGACTAGCGGGAACAGATACGCAGTATTTT.

This clone occurred once. The rearrangement uses TRBV10-1 and TRBJ2-1; 9 bases line up with TRBD2. Germline-derived CDR1 and CDR2 are WNHNN and SYGVQD (reference sequence). This CDR3 is built from 14 residues. After removal of 4 bases from V and 6 bases from J, the junction contained 4 bases not matched to a gene. As DNA, the CDR3 is TGCGCCAGCAGTGTTGCGGGAGGGTTCAATGAGCAGTTCTTC. Translation: CASSVAGGFNEQFF.

CDR3 residues: CATQLAVNTGELFF. Written as DNA, the CDR3 is TGTGCCACTCAACTAGCGGTTAACACCGGGGAGCTGTTTTTT. This chain joins TRBV19 and TRBJ2-2; 8 positions agree with TRBD2. After removal of 10 bases from V and 2 bases from J, the junction contained 6 bases not matched to a gene. The CDR3 covers 14 residues. CDR1 is LNHDA and CDR2 is SQIVND in the germline V gene (reference sequence).

In nucleotides, the CDR3 is TGTGCCAGCAGCAATAGCGGGATCCCCGTCGGTGAGCAGTTCTTC. It codes for CASSNSGIPVGEQFF. This sequence joins TRBV7-9 and TRBJ2-1; 8 bases line up with TRBD2. Germline V lookup: CDR1 SEHNR, CDR2 FQNEAQ (reference sequence). CDR3 length: 15 residues. V trimming: 5 bases; J trimming: 9 bases; junction bases outside the gene matches: 12. The full variable domain, rest sourced from reference TRBV7-9 and TRBJ2-1, is DTGVSQNPRHKITKRGQNVTFRCDPISEHNRLYWYRQTLGQGPEFLTYFQNEAQLEKSRLLSDRFSAERPKGSFSTLEIQRTEQGDSAMYLCASSNSGIPVGEQFFGPGTRLTVL.

The V call is TRBV7-3, the J call TRBJ1-2; D is uncertain. Per the germline V gene, CDR1 is SGHTA and CDR2 is FQGTGA. Trimming pared 0 bases from V and 7 bases from J, leaving 9 bases between. CDR3 length equals 13 residues. The CDR3 region is CASSLTNQRGYTF. In nucleotides, the CDR3 is TGTGCCAGCAGCTTAACTAATCAGCGTGGCTACACCTTC.

V is TRBV11-3 and J is TRBJ2-7; 7 bases match TRBD2. J was trimmed by 5 bases and V by 2 bases; bases with no gene match: 9. Germline V CDR1 and CDR2: SGHNT, YENEEA. CDR3 length: 15 amino acids. The DNA for the CDR3 is TGTGCCAGCAGCTTACTTGGACTAGTTTCCCACGAGCAGTACTTC. This sequence encodes CASSLLGLVSHEQYF.

A few counts support this clone. The chain couples TRBV19 to TRBJ2-7; D is possibly TRBD1 (6 bases). Germline V lookup: CDR1 LNHDA, CDR2 SQIVND (reference sequence). The CDR3 is made up of 15 amino acids. V was pared by 0 bases and J by 0 bases, with 9 bases between. The CDR3, as DNA: TGTGCCAGTAGTATAGAACGGGACAACTCCTACGAGCAGTACTTC. Encoded protein: CASSIERDNSYEQYF.

The rearrangement links TRBV29-1 to TRBJ1-5; 9 bases are a match to TRBD1. There are 13 residues in the CDR3. Germline lookup yields CDR1 SQVTM and CDR2 ANQGSEA. The ends lost 7 bases at V and 3 bases at J; junction bases unmatched: 4. The CDR3 DNA sequence: TGCAGCGCGACAGGGGGATCCAATCAGCCCCAGCATTTT. This encodes CSATGGSNQPQHF.